This TCR beta chain stems from a study of blood T cell repertoires in COVID-19. Looking at the study overall: PBMCs, B-cell-depleted T cells, or T cells were the source of the cDNA or gDNA that made up the material.

There are a few counts of this clone. The V end lost 5 bases, the J end lost 9 bases, and 11 bases lay between the germline ends. CDR1 is MNHEY, CDR2 SVGAGI, per germline. The CDR3 loop spans 12 amino acids. In the original workflow: Counts of nucleated cells, estimated from reference gene primer amplification, were obtained. TCRdb's table, derived via immunoSEQ multiplex PCR, lists solely in-frame clones and lacks some. V, J and clone size derive from that table, while D and trimming were established from the DNA sequence. The sample shows 90,000 to 100,000 clones, 65% to 85% of them seen only once. The sample taken for sequencing was peripheral blood. This clonotype was sampled from a man aged 65-85 years with active or convalescent COVID-19. J is TRBJ2-1 and V is TRBV6-5, with D perhaps TRBD1 (5 bases). The CDR3 protein is CASSRQYGEQFF. The CDR3 DNA is TGTGCCAGCAGTAGACAGTACGGTGAGCAGTTCTTC.